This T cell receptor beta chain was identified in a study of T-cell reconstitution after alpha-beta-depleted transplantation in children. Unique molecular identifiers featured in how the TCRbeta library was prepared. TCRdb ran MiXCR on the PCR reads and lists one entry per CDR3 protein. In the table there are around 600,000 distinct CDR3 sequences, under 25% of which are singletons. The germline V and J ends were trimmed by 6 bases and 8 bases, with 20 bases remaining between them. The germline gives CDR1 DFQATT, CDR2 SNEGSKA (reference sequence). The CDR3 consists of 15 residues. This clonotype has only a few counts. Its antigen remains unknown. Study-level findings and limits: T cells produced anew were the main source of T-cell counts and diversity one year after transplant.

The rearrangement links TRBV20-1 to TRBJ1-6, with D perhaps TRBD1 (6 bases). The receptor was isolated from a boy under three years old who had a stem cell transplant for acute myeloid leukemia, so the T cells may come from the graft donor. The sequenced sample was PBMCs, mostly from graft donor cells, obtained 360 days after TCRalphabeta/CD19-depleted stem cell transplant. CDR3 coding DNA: TGCAGTGCCAGGGGTTCTTGGGACTGGGATTCACCCCTCCACTTT. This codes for CSARGSWDWDSPLHF.